The 28 T cell receptor beta chains below were found in one sample sequenced in a study of blood T cell repertoires in COVID-19. TCRdb's copy holds only in-frame clones and misses some; the assay was immunoSEQ multiplex PCR. The sample lists under 200,000 clones, roughly nine tenths occurring once. The specimen sequenced was peripheral blood. The receptors were sampled from a man aged 65 to 79 with active or convalescent COVID-19.

This clone was detected only once. The gene calls are TRBV19 and TRBJ2-5, with TRBD1 matching over 10 bases. Trimming cost V 4 bases and J 4 bases; bases outside gene matches: 9. Germline lookup yields CDR1 LNHDA and CDR2 SQIVND (reference sequence). CDR3 length: 16 amino acids. DNA for the CDR3: TGTGCCAGTAGTAGATCGACAGGGGGCATCCCAGAGACCCAGTACTTC. Protein sequence: CASSRSTGGIPETQYF.

The chain couples TRBV7-2 to TRBJ2-5; D call uncertain. The CDR3 runs to 14 residues. Trimming took 5 bases from V and 0 from J, leaving 10 bases between them. The germline CDR1 and CDR2 sequences are SGHTA and FQGNSA. CDR3 bases: TGTGCCAGCAGCCTATTAACGTACCAAGAGACCCAGTACTTC. It yields the protein CASSLLTYQETQYF.

V gene TRBV7-9 combines with J gene TRBJ2-1; possibly TRBD1 for D (6 bases). Germline CDR1 and CDR2: SEHNR and FQNEAQ (reference sequence). V was trimmed by 1 base and J by 2 bases, leaving 15 bases between them. CDR3 length equals 17 residues. The CDR3, as DNA: TGTGCCAGCAGCTTAGACCAGGGGCCTTATCCCTACAATGAGCAGTTCTTC. This gives the protein CASSLDQGPYPYNEQFF.

The chain couples TRBV2 to TRBJ1-4; unclear D gene. The germline V gene encodes CDR1 SNHLY and CDR2 FYNNEI. The CDR3 length is 13 residues. The germline V and J ends were trimmed by 7 bases and 3 bases, with 9 bases remaining between them. CDR3 loop: CASNLLANEKLFF. Written as DNA, the CDR3 is TGTGCCAGCAACTTACTCGCTAATGAAAAACTGTTTTTT. Full variable domain (outside the CDR3, taken from reference TRBV2 and TRBJ1-4): EPEVTQTPSHQVTQMGQEVILRCVPISNHLYFYWYRQILGQKVEFLVSFYNNEISEKSEIFDDQFSVERPDGSNFTLKIRSTKLEDSAMYFCASNLLANEKLFFGSGTQLSVL.

V is TRBV5-1 and J is TRBJ2-5; a weak D match, TRBD2 (6 bases). This CDR3 region has 15 residues. The germline V and J ends were trimmed by 4 bases and 1 base, with 14 bases remaining between them. Germline V CDR1 and CDR2: SGHRS, YFSETQ. The CDR3 spells CASSQGTSVQETQYF. The CDR3 DNA follows: TGCGCCAGCAGCCAAGGGACTTCAGTCCAAGAGACCCAGTACTTC.

The chain is built from TRBV27 and TRBJ2-3; 11 bases are shared with TRBD2. The V segment lost 9 bases and the J segment 5 bases; nucleotides outside the gene matches: 4. Germline values: CDR1 MNHEY, CDR2 SMNVEV (reference sequence). The CDR3 contains 13 residues. The CDR3 here is CASGLAGGDTQYF. DNA of the CDR3: TGTGCCAGTGGGCTAGCGGGAGGAGATACGCAGTATTTT.

V is TRBV28 and J is TRBJ2-5, with no clear D. Looked up from germline, CDR1 is MDHEN and CDR2 is SYDVKM. Trimming took 1 base from V and 5 from J, leaving 8 bases between them. The CDR3 spans 13 residues. CDR3 region: CASSLSAFETQYF. CDR3 in DNA: TGTGCCAGCAGTTTATCTGCGTTTGAGACCCAGTACTTC.

CDR3 nucleotides: TGTGCCAGCAGCTTAGGCGAGACAAACAATGAGCAGTTCTTC. The encoded protein is CASSLGETNNEQFF. This chain joins TRBV7-9 and TRBJ2-1; no clear D gene. The germline V gene has CDR1 SEHNR and CDR2 FQNEAQ (reference sequence). V lost 1 base, J lost 5 bases, and 9 bases lay in between. This CDR3 is 14 amino acids long.

J is TRBJ1-1 and V is TRBV5-6, with unresolved D. Germline V gene lookup returns CDR1 SGHDT and CDR2 YYEEEE. The V end lost 4 bases, the J end lost 1 base, and 17 bases lay between the germline ends. There are 16 residues in the CDR3. CDR3 region: CASSLPWMERNTEAFF. CDR3 coding DNA: TGTGCCAGCAGCCTCCCTTGGATGGAGAGGAACACTGAAGCTTTCTTT.

This sequence joins TRBV4-3 and TRBJ2-6; the D gene is possibly TRBD2 (5 bases). V lost 0 bases and J lost 2, with 8 bases in between. This CDR3 has 16 amino acids. CDR1 and CDR2 from the germline V gene are LGHNA and YSLEER. CDR3 DNA sequence: TGCGCCAGCAGCCAAGATCGGGGTGCTGGGGCCAACGTCCTGACTTTC. It is translated as CASSQDRGAGANVLTF.

This clone is a singleton in its sample. This sample also contains other DNA sequences that code for the same CDR3. V and J are TRBV28 and TRBJ2-1; TRBD1 aligns across 9 bases. The J segment lost 1 base and the V segment lost 4 bases, leaving 2 bases of the junction unmatched. Germline V gene data show CDR1 as MDHEN and CDR2 as SYDVKM. The CDR3 loop spans 15 amino acids. This CDR3 is CASSSGQGSYNEQFF. CDR3 bases: TGTGCCAGCAGTTCGGGACAGGGATCCTACAATGAGCAGTTCTTC.

This clone was seen only a few times. This sequence joins TRBV7-9 and TRBJ2-1; TRBD2 matches 10 bases. The CDR3 length is 17 residues. With V trimmed by 4 bases and J by 0 bases, 6 bases remained unmatched. Germline V gene data show CDR1 as SEHNR and CDR2 as FQNEAQ (reference sequence). The CDR3 nucleotides read TGTGCCAGCAGCTCAGAAGCGGGAGGGGACTCCTACAATGAGCAGTTCTTC. This translates into CASSSEAGGDSYNEQFF.

The rearrangement links TRBV6-1 to TRBJ2-3, with 7 bases fitting TRBD2. Looked up from germline, CDR1 is MNHNS and CDR2 is SASEGT. There are 16 residues in the CDR3. Germline trimming cut 0 bases from V and 5 bases from J; bases unmatched to any gene: 8. The CDR3 loop reads CASSEARLAGGDTQYF. The CDR3 DNA reads TGTGCCAGCAGTGAAGCGCGACTAGCAGGAGGAGATACGCAGTATTTT.

The chain joins TRBV3-1 (or the pseudogene TRBV3-2) to TRBJ1-4; the D gene is possibly TRBD1 (5 bases). Trimming left V 1 base short and J 15 bases short, with 9 bases between. The CDR3 is 11 amino acids. Germline lookup yields CDR1 LGHDT and CDR2 YNNKEL (reference sequence). As DNA, the CDR3 is TGTGCCAGCAGCCAAGGCACAGGTGTGTTTTTT. Translation gives CASSQGTGVFF.

The chain carries TRBV5-1 and TRBJ2-3; 7 bases are a match to TRBD2. Germline CDR1 SGHRS, CDR2 YFSETQ. The CDR3 extends over 15 amino acids. V dropped 5 bases and J dropped 0; count of bases not matched to a gene: 6. In DNA, the CDR3 is TGCGCCAGCAGTTTCGGTAGCGGGAGCACAGATACGCAGTATTTT. It specifies CASSFGSGSTDTQYF.

This sequence joins TRBV7-8 and TRBJ2-1; 10 bases line up with TRBD2. The CDR3 covers 15 residues. Germline V gene data show CDR1 as SGHVS and CDR2 as FQNEAQ. Losses at the gene ends were 5 bases for V and 8 bases for J; bases not matched to a gene: 9. The DNA of the CDR3 is TGTGCCAGCAGCCTAAGCGGGGGGGCCCCCCATGAGCAGTTCTTC. It is translated as CASSLSGGAPHEQFF. The variable domain in full, with the rest retrieved from reference TRBV7-8 and TRBJ2-1, is GAGVSQSPRYKVAKRGQDVALRCDPISGHVSLFWYQQALGQGPEFLTYFQNEAQLDKSGLPSDRFFAERPEGSVSTLKIQRTQQEDSAVYLCASSLSGGAPHEQFFGPGTRLTVL.

V and J are TRBV21-1 and TRBJ2-6; no DNA check was done on the table's D call, TRBD1. TRBV21-1 is reported as a pseudogene. This CDR3 has 20 amino acids. CDR3 nucleotides: TGTGCCAGCAGCAAAGTGAAGACGTGCAGGGGGCGCGAAGGGGCCAACGTCCTGACTTTC. This codes for CASSKVKTCRGREGANVLTF.

In DNA, the CDR3 is TGTGCCAGCAGCTTGGGGCAGGACTATAATTCACCCCTCCACTTT. Protein: CASSLGQDYNSPLHF. The rearrangement links TRBV5-4 to TRBJ1-6; D is unclear. The ends were cut back, 0 bases at V and 3 bases at J, with 7 bases in the middle. This CDR3 spans 15 amino acids. CDR1 and CDR2 from the germline V gene are SGHNT and YYREEE (reference sequence).

The chain has TRBV11-3 and TRBJ2-1, with a weak D call TRBD2 (6 bases). The CDR3 loop spans 13 amino acids. The V gene's germline CDR1 is SGHNT and CDR2 YENEEA. Trimming shortened V by 5 bases and J by 10 bases, and 15 bases separated the two germline ends. Here the CDR3 reads CASSAGGTREQFF. As DNA, the CDR3 is TGTGCCAGCAGCGCCGGGGGTACCAGAGAGCAGTTCTTC.

The chain links TRBV7-2 to TRBJ2-4; a possible D gene is TRBD2 (5 bases). CDR1 and CDR2 (germline): SGHTA, FQGNSA. V lost 5 bases and J lost 0, with 17 bases in between. The CDR3 consists of 17 residues. The CDR3 DNA reads TGTGCCAGCAGCCCGAGCAGCGGTTTCATAGCCAAAAACATTCAGTACTTC. Amino acid sequence: CASSPSSGFIAKNIQYF.

This clone was seen only once. The V gene is TRBV28, the J gene TRBJ1-1; maybe TRBD1 (6 bases). Germline loops: CDR1 MDHEN, CDR2 SYDVKM. This CDR3 is 13 amino acids long. Trimming cost V 10 bases and J 5 bases, with 17 bases left between them. CDR3 in amino acids: CATRGGRWTEAFF. CDR3 nucleotide sequence: TGTGCCACCCGCGGGGGGCGATGGACTGAAGCTTTCTTT.

The genes are TRBV7-9 and TRBJ2-3; 11 nucleotides line up with TRBD2. CDR1 and CDR2 from the germline V gene are SEHNR and FQNEAQ (reference sequence). The CDR3 runs to 15 residues. The V and J ends lost 5 bases and 1 base, in that order; junction bases with no gene match: 2. The CDR3 DNA follows: TGTGCCAGCAGCCGACTAGCGGGGCGCACAGATACGCAGTATTTT. Its translation is CASSRLAGRTDTQYF.

The gene calls are TRBV14 and TRBJ2-2; the D gene is possibly TRBD1 (5 bases). Germline CDR1 reads SGHDN; CDR2 reads FVKESK. The CDR3 runs to 15 residues. V dropped 1 base and J dropped 4 bases, with 10 bases sitting between them. DNA of the CDR3: TGTGCCAGCAGCCAAGTTAGGGGTGGCACCGGGGAGCTGTTTTTT. Its protein product is CASSQVRGGTGELFF.

The chain couples TRBV2 to TRBJ1-5, with 12 nucleotides matching TRBD1. CDR3 size: 16 residues. Germline trimming cut 6 bases from V and 1 base from J; bases unmatched to any gene: 4. Per germline, CDR1 SNHLY and CDR2 FYNNEI. The CDR3 DNA sequence: TGTGCCAGCAGAGGGGACAGGGGGCGAAGCAATCAGCCCCAGCATTTT. Translation: CASRGDRGRSNQPQHF.

The CDR3 reads CASSLSDGPGRQPQHF. The CDR3 coding sequence is TGTGCCAGCAGTTTATCGGACGGGCCAGGGAGGCAGCCCCAGCATTTT. V is TRBV28 and J is TRBJ1-5; maybe TRBD1 (5 bases). V was trimmed by 1 base and J by 7 bases, leaving 17 bases between them. Germline CDR1 and CDR2: MDHEN and SYDVKM. CDR3 length equals 16 residues.

As regards this clone: Different DNA sequences within this sample yield the same CDR3. This chain links TRBV5-6 with TRBJ1-2; 8 positions match TRBD1. Germline values: CDR1 SGHDT, CDR2 YYEEEE. This CDR3 region has 13 residues. After removal of 5 bases from V and 4 bases from J, the junction contained 4 bases not matched to a gene. This CDR3 reads CASRSDRAYGYTF. CDR3 coding DNA: TGTGCCAGCAGATCGGACAGGGCCTATGGCTACACCTTC.

CDR3 coding DNA: TGTGCCAGCAGGTTGTCCGGGACAGGCTCCTACGAGCAGTACTTC. Translated, it gives CASRLSGTGSYEQYF. J is TRBJ2-7 and V is TRBV28; TRBD1 agrees at 8 bases. This CDR3 has 15 residues. Germline V gene data show CDR1 as MDHEN and CDR2 as SYDVKM. V lost 6 bases to trimming and J lost 0 bases; unmatched junction nucleotides: 7. The whole variable domain, remainder taken from reference TRBV28 and TRBJ2-7, is DVKVTQSSRYLVKRTGEKVFLECVQDMDHENMFWYRQDPGLGLRLIYFSYDVKMKEKGDIPEGYSVSREKKERFSLILESASTNQTSMYLCASRLSGTGSYEQYFGPGTRLTVT.

The chain recombines TRBV29-1 with TRBJ2-2, with a weak D call TRBD2 (6 bases). This CDR3 comprises 14 residues. V shed 6 bases and J shed 4 bases, with 15 bases lying between them. The germline gives CDR1 SQVTM, CDR2 ANQGSEA. For the CDR3, the DNA is TGCAGCGTGCAACGGGGGAGCGGCACCGGGGAGCTGTTTTTT. Protein sequence: CSVQRGSGTGELFF.